Below, 14 T cell receptor beta chains from the same sample are listed, as sequenced in a study of CD4 T cells in relation to SARS-CoV-2 and coronaviruses. Their antigens are not known. Generated by immunoSEQ multiplex PCR, the TCRdb table keeps only in-frame clones and is missing some. The data show 36,000 or so clones, with 70% to 80% seen just once and less than 3% held by the top ten. Sequenced sample: memory CD4+ T cells from PBMCs, cultured in vitro. These receptors were collected from an adult with COVID-19.

The CDR3 loop reads CASSPGDRALGTNEKLFF. CDR3 bases: TGTGCCAGCAGTCCCGGGGACAGGGCGCTTGGGACTAATGAAAAACTGTTTTTT. The rearrangement joins TRBV7-9 to TRBJ1-4, with TRBD1 matching 9 bases. CDR3 length equals 18 residues. The trim removed 6 bases at V and 2 bases at J, leaving 13 bases unmatched. Germline CDR1 reads SEHNR; CDR2 reads FQNEAQ (reference sequence).

The V and J genes are TRBV19 and TRBJ1-5; D might be TRBD1 (6 bases). V was trimmed by 6 bases and J by 6 bases, leaving 18 bases between them. Germline V gene lookup returns CDR1 LNHDA and CDR2 SQIVND (reference sequence). This CDR3 has 15 amino acids. The CDR3 DNA reads TGTGCCAGTAGCTGGGGACAAACCGGGGGTCAGCCCCAGCATTTT. It codes for CASSWGQTGGQPQHF.

This chain joins TRBV19 and TRBJ2-7, with TRBD2 matching over 7 bases. V lost 1 base and J lost 7; bases outside the gene matches: 7. Germline V gene sequence: CDR1 LNHDA, CDR2 SQIVND (reference sequence). The CDR3 length is 14 residues. DNA for the CDR3: TGTGCCAGTAGTATAGCGGCGGGAGAGTTTGAGCAGTACTTC. This sequence encodes CASSIAAGEFEQYF.

The chain couples TRBV6-6 to TRBJ1-4; D perhaps matches TRBD1 (5 bases). CDR3 length equals 14 residues. V was clipped by 7 bases and J by 5 bases, with 14 bases between them. Germline lookup yields CDR1 MNHNY and CDR2 SVGAGI (reference sequence). CDR3 amino acids: CASNHGRDNEKLFF. CDR3 coding DNA: TGTGCCAGCAACCACGGACGGGACAATGAAAAACTGTTTTTT.

The chain couples TRBV20-1 to TRBJ2-4; D remains ambiguous. The length of the CDR3 is 10 residues. CDR1 is DFQATT, CDR2 SNEGSKA, per germline (reference sequence). V lost 4 bases and J lost 9, with 7 bases in between. CDR3 nucleotides: TGCAGTGCTACATTCGGCATTCAGTACTTC. It specifies CSATFGIQYF.

The chain combines TRBV2 with TRBJ2-6; D is unclear. V was pared by 6 bases and J by 0 bases, with 3 bases between. This CDR3 has 13 amino acids. From germline, CDR1 is SNHLY and CDR2 FYNNEI. CDR3 sequence (DNA): TGTGCCAGCAGGAACTCTGGGGCCAACGTCCTGACTTTC. Amino acids: CASRNSGANVLTF.

CDR3 loop: CASRQGAKNIQYF. Here the CDR3 DNA reads TGTGCCAGCAGACAGGGGGCCAAAAACATTCAGTACTTC. The chain links TRBV28 to TRBJ2-4, with 7 bases aligning to TRBD1. The germline V gene encodes CDR1 MDHEN and CDR2 SYDVKM. The length of the CDR3 is 13 residues. Trimming cost V 6 bases and J 1 base; bases outside gene matches: 0.

As concerns this clone: Mismatch with germline at one junction end may stem from a read error. The chain uses TRBV6-1 and TRBJ2-2; possible D gene TRBD1, 6 bases. CDR3 length: 13 residues. CDR1 and CDR2 from the germline V gene are MNHNS and SASEGT. The CDR3 loop is CASREGGAGELFF. The CDR3 DNA reads as TGTGCCAGCAGAGAAGGGGGTGCCGGGGAGCTGTTTTTT.

The rearrangement joins TRBV19 to TRBJ2-3; 12 bases agree with TRBD2. Germline loops: CDR1 LNHDA, CDR2 SQIVND (reference sequence). The CDR3 consists of 15 residues. Germline trimming cut 7 bases from V and 6 bases from J; bases unmatched to any gene: 8. The CDR3 DNA sequence: TGTGCCAGTACTCGACTAGCGGGAGTTTCGGATACGCAGTATTTT. Translation: CASTRLAGVSDTQYF.

J is TRBJ2-3 and V is TRBV6-6; 7 bases are shared with TRBD1. The CDR3 sequence is 14 residues long. V dropped 8 bases and J dropped 0; count of bases not matched to a gene: 5. Germline values: CDR1 MNHNY, CDR2 SVGAGI (reference sequence). The CDR3 bases are TGTGCCAGCGGGGACAGAGGGAGCACAGATACGCAGTATTTT. Encoded protein: CASGDRGSTDTQYF.

The gene calls are TRBV12-3 or TRBV12-4 and TRBJ1-5; no clear D gene. Deletions cut 3 bases from V and 4 bases from J, with 7 bases between. This CDR3 contains 13 residues. In DNA form, the CDR3 reads TGTGCCAGCAGTTTGAACAGAAATCAGCCCCAGCATTTT. It codes for CASSLNRNQPQHF.

The chain couples TRBV7-2 to TRBJ2-3; TRBD1 aligns across 7 bases. V was clipped by 5 bases and J by 1 base; unmatched bases: 6. CDR1 and CDR2 (germline): SGHTA, FQGNSA. The CDR3 consists of 15 residues. CDR3 sequence reads: CASSLRGQGTDTQYF. CDR3 nucleotides: TGTGCCAGCAGCCTCCGAGGACAGGGCACAGATACGCAGTATTTT.

The chain employs TRBV6-2 or TRBV6-3 and TRBJ2-7, with 7 bases fitting TRBD2. The ends lost 0 bases at V and 4 bases at J; junction bases unmatched: 3. This CDR3 spans 14 amino acids. Germline CDR1 MNHEY, CDR2 SVGEGT. The CDR3 DNA follows: TGTGCCAGCAGTTACTCAGAGCGGGGATACGAGCAGTACTTC. Translation gives CASSYSERGYEQYF.

The gene calls are TRBV30 and TRBJ2-7, with a weak D call TRBD1 (6 bases). Germline V gives CDR1 GTSNPN, CDR2 SVGIG (reference sequence). The length of the CDR3 is 14 residues. The ends were cut back, 5 bases at V and 2 bases at J, with 16 bases in the middle. The CDR3 sequence is CAWCSEQGAYEQYF. The DNA of the CDR3 is TGTGCCTGGTGCTCGGAACAGGGAGCCTACGAGCAGTACTTC. The full variable domain, with the rest looked up from reference TRBV30 and TRBJ2-7, is SQTIHQWPATLVQPVGSPLSLECTVEGTSNPNLYWYRQAAGRGLQLLFYSVGIGQISSEVPQNLSASRPQDRQFILSSKKLLLSDSGFYLCAWCSEQGAYEQYFGPGTRLTVT.